Below are 2 T cell receptor beta chains sequenced from a single sample in a study of CD8 T cells in ankylosing spondylitis. Overall study results and limits: Within ankylosing spondylitis blood, a TCR beta motif made up of eight highly homologous variants appeared to be characteristic.

TCRdb reprocessed the 5' RACE reads via MiXCR and lists one record per CDR3 protein. In the table there are a few hundred thousand distinct CDR3 sequences, about 20% of which are singletons. Antigens of these TCRs are unknown. Sequencing was carried out using blood, either unsorted or a sorted T cell fraction (not recorded which). These receptors came from a male donor with ankylosing spondylitis.

The chain combines TRBV5-1 with TRBJ2-5; 7 bases are shared with TRBD1. With V trimmed by 4 bases and J by 1 base, 7 bases remained unmatched. This CDR3 contains 15 residues. The germline V gene encodes CDR1 SGHRS and CDR2 YFSETQ. CDR3 in DNA: TGCGCCAGCAGCCCCTTTGAGGGGGCCCAAGAGACCCAGTACTTC. As protein: CASSPFEGAQETQYF. Together with reference TRBV5-1 and TRBJ2-5, the CDR3 gives the full variable domain: KAGVTQTPRYLIKTRGQQVTLSCSPISGHRSVSWYQQTPGQGLQFLFEYFSETQRNKGNFPGRFSGRQFSNSRSEMNVSTLELGDSALYLCASSPFEGAQETQYFGPGTRLLVL.

The chain joins TRBV28 to TRBJ2-1; possible D gene TRBD2, 6 bases. The CDR3 extends over 13 amino acids. Germline V gives CDR1 MDHEN, CDR2 SYDVKM. The V gene lost 8 bases and the J gene lost 3 bases, with 11 bases spanning the gap. CDR3 nucleotide sequence: TGTGCCAGCCGGGAGCGGCTCTACAATGAGCAGTTCTTC. Its translation is CASRERLYNEQFF.